A selection of T cell receptor beta chains follows, all from one sample in a study of blood T cell repertoires in COVID-19. Here immunoSEQ multiplex PCR was the method, and the copy in TCRdb shows in-frame clones only, minus some. This sample has about 220,000 clones, with almost 85% found just once. The source material was PBMCs or T cells enriched from blood (not recorded which). The receptors derive from a man in his forties who had recovered from COVID-19. CDR3s include the opening cysteine and the closing phenylalanine or tryptophan. Clone size is shown for a subset of rows, as once, few, many or a class of expanded clone.

TRBJ2-1 TRBV27 many CAARGDGYNEQFF
TRBJ2-1 TRBV19 NA CASKPGGLAERNEQFF
TRBJ2-7 TRBV2 NA CASSEHRESYEQYF
TRBJ1-1 TRBV5-6 NA CASSLEVSGGTEAFF
TRBJ1-6 TRBV28 few CASSSQQGSAPLHF
TRBJ2-3 TRBV7-6 NA CASSSGTSNTQYF
TRBJ2-7 TRBV4-2 NA CASSRTGYGLAGGDEQYF
TRBJ1-4 TRBV28 NA CASSLGSRGDEKLFF
TRBJ1-3 TRBV6-5 NA CASGTGARGNTIYF
TRBJ1-1 TRBV2 NA CASDRDREVTEAFF
TRBJ2-7 TRBV12-3/TRBV12-4 NA CASSRRREIEQYF
TRBJ1-1 TRBV27 NA CASSIRGHTEAFF
TRBJ2-5 TRBV27 NA CASRGPGWGETQYF
TRBJ2-7 TRBV25-1 NA CASRPGQGTYEQYF
TRBJ1-1 TRBV6-5 NA CASTRTGRGDTEAFF
TRBJ2-1 TRBV27 once CASSLWAGADNEQFF
TRBJ1-5 TRBV6-2/TRBV6-3 NA CASSYLDSRSNQPQHF